Presented here are 25 T cell receptor beta chains from one specimen sequenced in a study of long-term antiretroviral therapy in people with HIV. Survey-level resolution applied to immunoSEQ assay v3.0. The method was immunoSEQ multiplex PCR; TCRdb's version includes in-frame clones alone and lacks a portion of them. This sample has some 38,000 clones, with 80% to 85% found just once. This specimen was unsorted PBMCs, taken 1.5 years after starting antiretroviral therapy. The receptors originated from a man between 18 and 35 years old with HIV.

This chain connects TRBV30 to TRBJ1-2; 7 bases fit TRBD1. The CDR3 consists of 15 residues. The J segment lost 2 bases and the V segment lost 5 bases, leaving 11 bases of the junction unmatched. Germline V lookup: CDR1 GTSNPN, CDR2 SVGIG (reference sequence). CDR3 DNA sequence: TGTGCCTGGGAATATCCGGGACAGAAAAACTATGGCTACACCTTC. This encodes CAWEYPGQKNYGYTF.

Turning to this clone: A junction boundary mismatches the germline segment, possibly from a read error. This chain connects TRBV5-5 to TRBJ2-2, with D tentatively TRBD1 (5 bases). The CDR3 has 13 amino acids. The germline CDR1 and CDR2 sequences are SGHKS and YYEKEE (reference sequence). CDR3 in DNA: TGTGCCAGCACCTTGACAGTCACCGGGGAGCTGTTTTTT. This codes for CASTLTVTGELFF. The full variable domain, in which reference TRBV5-5 and TRBJ2-2 provide the parts outside the CDR3, is DAGVTQSPTHLIKTRGQQVTLRCSPISGHKSVSWYQQVLGQGPQFIFQYYEKEERGRGNFPDRFSARQFPNYSSELNVNALLLGDSALYLCASTLTVTGELFFGEGSRLTVL.

This chain links TRBV30 with TRBJ2-7, with 8 bases that match TRBD1. V dropped 5 bases and J dropped 6; count of bases not matched to a gene: 0. The germline V gene encodes CDR1 GTSNPN and CDR2 SVGIG (reference sequence). CDR3 length: 10 amino acids. The CDR3 DNA reads as TGTGCCTGGGGGACAGGCGAGCAGTACTTC. It encodes CAWGTGEQYF.

This clone was found a few times. The chain is built from TRBV4-3 and TRBJ2-2; 7 bases map to TRBD2. The CDR3 totals 16 residues. The V and J ends lost 0 bases and 4 bases, in that order; junction bases with no gene match: 5. Germline CDR1 LGHNA, CDR2 YSLEER. CDR3 bases: TGCGCCAGCAGCCAAGATGGGACTACTACCACCGGGGAGCTGTTTTTT. It specifies CASSQDGTTTTGELFF.

The CDR3 DNA sequence: TGCGCCAGCAGCGACGTAGGAGCGTCCTACGAGCAGTACTTC. Protein product: CASSDVGASYEQYF. V gene TRBV5-1 combines with J gene TRBJ2-7, with no clear D. The germline CDR1 and CDR2 sequences are SGHRS and YFSETQ. Deletions cut 4 bases from V and 1 base from J, with 12 bases between. CDR3 length equals 14 residues.

As DNA, the CDR3 is TGTGCCAGCAGCTTGGCTCCGGGACTGAACACTGAAGCTTTCTTT. Its protein product is CASSLAPGLNTEAFF. The chain combines TRBV5-5 with TRBJ1-1; possible D gene TRBD1, 5 bases. The length of the CDR3 is 15 residues. Trimming pared 0 bases from V and 0 bases from J, leaving 9 bases between. The germline CDR1 and CDR2 sequences are SGHKS and YYEKEE (reference sequence).

The V call is TRBV5-1, the J call TRBJ2-7; 7 bases agree with TRBD2. The germline V gene has CDR1 SGHRS and CDR2 YFSETQ. The CDR3 spans 15 residues. V was clipped by 4 bases and J by 3 bases; unmatched bases: 10. As DNA, the CDR3 is TGCGCCAGCAGCCTGGGAGTGCGGGGGAGCTACGAGCAGTACTTC. It is translated as CASSLGVRGSYEQYF. Based on the CDR3 plus reference TRBV5-1 and TRBJ2-7, the full variable domain is KAGVTQTPRYLIKTRGQQVTLSCSPISGHRSVSWYQQTPGQGLQFLFEYFSETQRNKGNFPGRFSGRQFSNSRSEMNVSTLELGDSALYLCASSLGVRGSYEQYFGPGTRLTVT.

The rearrangement links TRBV7-2 to TRBJ2-7, with a possible D match to TRBD2 (6 bases). The CDR3 is made up of 11 amino acids. From germline, CDR1 is SGHTA and CDR2 FQGNSA. Trimming left V 11 bases short and J 4 bases short, with 12 bases between. CDR3 loop: CAVSSGYEQYF. The CDR3 nucleotides read TGTGCCGTAAGTAGCGGATACGAGCAGTACTTC.

The chain links TRBV5-6 to TRBJ2-7; no reliable D call. Per the germline V gene, CDR1 is SGHDT and CDR2 is YYEEEE. Deletions cut 0 bases from V and 5 bases from J, with 9 bases between. This CDR3 spans 13 amino acids. The CDR3 loop reads CASSLAFGHEQYF. CDR3 nucleotide sequence: TGTGCCAGCAGCTTGGCGTTCGGGCACGAGCAGTACTTC.

The rearrangement links TRBV6-5 to TRBJ1-1, with a weak D call TRBD1 (5 bases). This CDR3 is 14 amino acids long. V was cut by 3 bases and J by 3 bases, with 11 bases left in between. Germline-derived CDR1 and CDR2 are MNHEY and SVGAGI. CDR3 nucleotide sequence: TGTGCCAGCAGTTATAAATGGGGGGACACTGAAGCTTTCTTT. Translated, it gives CASSYKWGDTEAFF.

V gene TRBV12-5 combines with J gene TRBJ2-1; 16 bases align to TRBD2. Trimming removed 0 bases from V and 15 bases from J; junction bases left unmatched: 11. The length of the CDR3 is 17 residues. From germline, CDR1 is LGHNT and CDR2 FRNRAP. The DNA of the CDR3 is TGTGCTAGTGGTTTGGTAGATCCTCCGGGACTAGCGGGAGGGCGGTTCTTC. Amino acids: CASGLVDPPGLAGGRFF.

The V and J genes are TRBV5-6 and TRBJ2-7, with D uncertain. Germline CDR1 is SGHDT and CDR2 is YYEEEE. V lost 3 bases to trimming and J lost 7 bases, with 11 bases between them. The CDR3 extends over 12 amino acids. The CDR3 coding sequence is TGTGCCAGCAGCTACCCGGCCGGGGAGCAGTACTTC. This translates into CASSYPAGEQYF.

The chain joins TRBV7-9 to TRBJ2-6; 7 positions agree with TRBD1. CDR1 is SEHNR, CDR2 FQNEAQ, per germline (reference sequence). The length of the CDR3 is 17 residues. The V gene end was trimmed by 0 bases and the J gene end by 0 bases; junction bases not matched to a gene: 2. The CDR3, as DNA: TGTGCCAGCAGCTTAGCGGGACAGCTCTCTGGGGCCAACGTCCTGACTTTC. The encoded protein is CASSLAGQLSGANVLTF.

This chain's CDR3 is CASSPYSATNEKLFF. CDR3 sequence (DNA): TGTGCCAGCAGCCCATACAGTGCAACTAATGAAAAACTGTTTTTT. The J gene is TRBJ1-4, the V gene TRBV7-9; D gene ambiguous. Germline CDR1 SEHNR, CDR2 FQNEAQ (reference sequence). The CDR3 has 15 amino acids. V lost 5 bases to trimming and J lost 0 bases, with 10 bases between them.

This chain connects TRBV5-4 to TRBJ2-7; perhaps TRBD1 as D (6 bases). The CDR3 has 15 residues. Germline loops: CDR1 SGHNT, CDR2 YYREEE (reference sequence). V was shortened by 2 bases and J by 2 bases, with 14 bases between the two germline ends. CDR3 protein: CASSLRGGNPYEQYF. In DNA form, the CDR3 reads TGTGCCAGCAGCTTAAGAGGGGGAAACCCCTACGAGCAGTACTTC.

J is TRBJ1-1 and V is TRBV7-6, with D possibly being TRBD1 (5 bases). This CDR3 is built from 14 residues. Per germline, CDR1 SGHVS and CDR2 FNYEAQ. With 0 bases removed from V and 4 bases from J, the gap between germline ends came to 9 bases. For the CDR3, the DNA is TGTGCCAGCAGCTTAGCGTCCGGGACCACTGAAGCTTTCTTT. Its protein is CASSLASGTTEAFF.

J is TRBJ2-5 and V is TRBV5-5; D is perhaps TRBD2 (5 bases). CDR1 SGHKS and CDR2 YYEKEE come from the germline V gene (reference sequence). This CDR3 contains 14 residues. Between the trimmed V and J ends, which lost 0 bases and 2 bases, there was a span of 8 bases. CDR3 in amino acids: CASSLEGSQETQYF. DNA of the CDR3: TGTGCCAGCAGCTTGGAAGGGAGTCAAGAGACCCAGTACTTC.

The chain couples TRBV5-8 to TRBJ1-2; TRBD1 agrees at 7 bases. This CDR3 region has 15 residues. Germline CDR1 reads SGHTS; CDR2 reads YDEGEE. With 3 bases clipped from V and 3 bases from J, the junction kept 8 bases outside the gene matches. The CDR3 DNA is TGTGCCAGCAGCTCGGGGGGACAGACCTACTATGGCTACACCTTC. Translating gives CASSSGGQTYYGYTF. The entire variable domain, with the rest obtained from reference TRBV5-8 and TRBJ1-2, is as follows: EAGVTQSPTHLIKTRGQQATLRCSPISGHTSVYWYQQALGLGLQFLLWYDEGEERNRGNFPPRFSGRQFPNYSSELNVNALELEDSALYLCASSSGGQTYYGYTFGSGTRLTVV.

V is TRBV11-2 and J is TRBJ1-3; D not resolved. CDR3 size: 17 residues. V dropped 0 bases and J dropped 0 bases, with 12 bases sitting between them. CDR1 SGHAT and CDR2 FQNNGV come from the germline V gene. Here the CDR3 DNA reads TGTGCCAGCAGCTTAGACAGTCTTCGCGACTCTGGAAACACCATATATTTT. Its protein product is CASSLDSLRDSGNTIYF. Together with reference TRBV11-2 and TRBJ1-3, the CDR3 gives the full variable domain: EAGVAQSPRYKIIEKRQSVAFWCNPISGHATLYWYQQILGQGPKLLIQFQNNGVVDDSQLPKDRFSAERLKGVDSTLKIQPAKLEDSAVYLCASSLDSLRDSGNTIYFGEGSWLTVV.

The chain joins TRBV9 to TRBJ1-1, with D possibly matching TRBD1 (6 bases). Trimming removed 0 bases from V and 0 bases from J, with 15 bases in between. The length of the CDR3 is 17 residues. The germline V gene has CDR1 SGDLS and CDR2 YYNGEE. CDR3 DNA: TGTGCCAGCAGCGTAGAAGGGACACAGGGTTTGAACACTGAAGCTTTCTTT. Its translation: CASSVEGTQGLNTEAFF. Looking up the rest from reference TRBV9 and TRBJ1-1 gives the full variable domain: DSGVTQTPKHLITATGQRVTLRCSPRSGDLSVYWYQQSLDQGLQFLIQYYNGEERAKGNILERFSAQQFPDLHSELNLSSLELGDSALYFCASSVEGTQGLNTEAFFGQGTRLTVV.

The chain has TRBV5-1 and TRBJ2-1; the D gene is possibly TRBD2 (5 bases). The ends were cut back, 0 bases at V and 9 bases at J, with 13 bases in the middle. This CDR3 has 14 amino acids. Germline V gives CDR1 SGHRS, CDR2 YFSETQ. This chain's CDR3 is CASSLAGLGFEQFF. The CDR3 DNA reads TGCGCCAGCAGCTTGGCTGGACTTGGATTTGAGCAGTTCTTC.

The chain combines TRBV7-9 with TRBJ2-3; 8 bases fit TRBD2. V was pared by 3 bases and J by 2 bases, with 1 base of the junction left unmatched. The CDR3 extends over 14 amino acids. CDR1 and CDR2 from the germline V gene are SEHNR and FQNEAQ (reference sequence). DNA for the CDR3: TGTGCCAGCAGCTTTAGCGGGAACACAGATACGCAGTATTTT. Translation gives CASSFSGNTDTQYF. Complete variable domain (other parts from reference TRBV7-9 and TRBJ2-3): DTGVSQNPRHKITKRGQNVTFRCDPISEHNRLYWYRQTLGQGPEFLTYFQNEAQLEKSRLLSDRFSAERPKGSFSTLEIQRTEQGDSAMYLCASSFSGNTDTQYFGPGTRLTVL.

This clone was picked up one time. V and J are TRBV5-1 and TRBJ2-3; no definite D call. V shed 0 bases and J shed 0 bases, with 11 bases lying between them. This CDR3 region has 16 residues. The germline gives CDR1 SGHRS, CDR2 YFSETQ. CDR3 residues: CASSLEDPSSTDTQYF. CDR3 sequence (DNA): TGCGCCAGCAGCTTGGAAGACCCCTCCAGCACAGATACGCAGTATTTT.

CDR3 region: CASSSGTLNTEAFF. The CDR3 DNA reads TGTGCCAGCAGCTCCGGGACGTTGAACACTGAAGCTTTCTTT. The chain couples TRBV13 to TRBJ1-1; D may be TRBD1 (5 bases). V was clipped by 4 bases and J by 0 bases, with 9 bases between them. Germline CDR1 PRHDT, CDR2 FYEKMQ (reference sequence). The CDR3 spans 14 residues.

In the case of this clone: At one end, the junction sequence differs from germline, possibly due to a read error. CDR3 in amino acids: CASSFRGQGALNSEAFF. As DNA, the CDR3 is TGTGCCAGCAGCTTTCGGGGACAGGGGGCCTTGAACAGTGAAGCTTTCTTT. The V call is TRBV7-9, the J call TRBJ1-1, with 12 positions matching TRBD1. CDR3 size: 17 residues. Germline loops: CDR1 SEHNR, CDR2 FQNEAQ (reference sequence).